This T cell receptor beta chain was sequenced in a study of T cell responses to AZD1222 COVID-19 vaccine. Findings and caveats of the study: In the spike-specific TCR repertoire, nearly half reportedly target unmutated variant regions. A mostly white British donor set with more females was recruited, and clonal diversity was possibly underestimated. Repertoire sampling happened only post peak T cell response.

Here immunoSEQ multiplex PCR was the method, and the copy in TCRdb shows in-frame clones only, minus some. Of about 150,000 clones in the sample, more than 90% were seen once. Details on this clone: As yet, its antigen is unknown.

V dropped 2 bases and J dropped 1; count of bases not matched to a gene: 4. The CDR3 extends over 16 amino acids. Germline lookup yields CDR1 SGHRS and CDR2 YFSETQ. Analyses pooled second doses at about 4 or about 12 weeks. The chain employs TRBV5-1 and TRBJ2-2, with 8 bases fitting TRBD2. The sequence came from an adult who received the AZD1222 COVID-19 vaccine. Source: peripheral blood, taken 28 days after the second AZD1222 dose. The DNA for the CDR3 is TGCGCCAGCAGCTTTCTCGCGGGAGGGAACACCGGGGAGCTGTTTTTT. Its translation: CASSFLAGGNTGELFF. Drawing the rest from reference TRBV5-1 and TRBJ2-2, the complete variable domain is KAGVTQTPRYLIKTRGQQVTLSCSPISGHRSVSWYQQTPGQGLQFLFEYFSETQRNKGNFPGRFSGRQFSNSRSEMNVSTLELGDSALYLCASSFLAGGNTGELFFGEGSRLTVL.